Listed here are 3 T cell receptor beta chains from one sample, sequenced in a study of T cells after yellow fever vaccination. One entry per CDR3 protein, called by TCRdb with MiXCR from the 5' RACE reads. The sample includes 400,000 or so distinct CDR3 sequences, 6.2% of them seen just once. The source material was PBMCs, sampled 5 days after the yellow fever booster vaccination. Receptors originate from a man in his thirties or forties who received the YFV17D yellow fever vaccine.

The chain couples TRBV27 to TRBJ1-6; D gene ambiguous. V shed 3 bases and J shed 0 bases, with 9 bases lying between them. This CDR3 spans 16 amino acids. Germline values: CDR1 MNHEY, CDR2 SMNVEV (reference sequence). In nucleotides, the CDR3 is TGTGCCAGCAGTTTTGGGCATAGCTCCTATAATTCACCCCTCCACTTT. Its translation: CASSFGHSSYNSPLHF.

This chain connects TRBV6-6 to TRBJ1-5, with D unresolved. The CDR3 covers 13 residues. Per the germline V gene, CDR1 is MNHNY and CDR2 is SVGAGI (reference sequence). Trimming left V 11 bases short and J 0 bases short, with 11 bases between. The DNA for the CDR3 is TGTGCCCATTCGGACCATAGCAATCAGCCCCAGCATTTT. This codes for CAHSDHSNQPQHF.

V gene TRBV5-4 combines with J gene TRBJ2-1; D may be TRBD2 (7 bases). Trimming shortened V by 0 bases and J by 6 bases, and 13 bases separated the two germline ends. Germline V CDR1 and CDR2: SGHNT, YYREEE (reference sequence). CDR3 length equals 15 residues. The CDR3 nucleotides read TGTGCCAGCAGCTTGGGGGGGGGGGGCCCCAATGAGCAGTTCTTC. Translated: CASSLGGGGPNEQFF.